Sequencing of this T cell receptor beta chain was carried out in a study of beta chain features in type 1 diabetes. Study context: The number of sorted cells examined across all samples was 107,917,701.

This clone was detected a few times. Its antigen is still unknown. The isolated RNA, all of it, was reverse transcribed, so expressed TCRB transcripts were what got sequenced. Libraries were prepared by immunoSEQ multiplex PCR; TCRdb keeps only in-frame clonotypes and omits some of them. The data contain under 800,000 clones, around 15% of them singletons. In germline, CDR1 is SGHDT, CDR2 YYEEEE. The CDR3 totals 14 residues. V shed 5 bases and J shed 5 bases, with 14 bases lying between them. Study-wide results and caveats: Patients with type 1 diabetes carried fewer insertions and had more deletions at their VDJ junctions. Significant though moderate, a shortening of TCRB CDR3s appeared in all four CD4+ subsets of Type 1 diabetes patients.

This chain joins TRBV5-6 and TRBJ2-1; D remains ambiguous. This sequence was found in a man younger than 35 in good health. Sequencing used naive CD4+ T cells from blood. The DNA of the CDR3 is TGTGCCAGCAGGGCGAGAGAAAACAACAATGAGCAGTTCTTC. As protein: CASRARENNNEQFF. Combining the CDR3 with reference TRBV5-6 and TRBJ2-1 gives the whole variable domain DAGVTQSPTHLIKTRGQQVTLRCSPKSGHDTVSWYQQALGQGPQFIFQYYEEEERQRGNFPDRFSGHQFPNYSSELNVNALLLGDSALYLCASRARENNNEQFFGPGTRLTVL.